This T cell receptor (beta chain) was obtained from a study of a mutant IDH1 vaccine in newly diagnosed glioma. In the study overall: Patients' prior therapy spanned radiotherapy, temozolomide, or both; most underwent both.

Noted time point: baseline, week 1 (first vaccination visit). Treatment given: pre-vaccination baseline after standard-of-care therapy. Tumors from donors were new WHO grade 3 or 4 IDH1-mutant astrocytomas with ATRX loss. Data came from immunoSEQ multiplex PCR; TCRdb stores just in-frame clones and leaves some out. The sample contains about 63,000 clones, 65% to 85% of which appear only once. Germline assignment: CDR1 SGHTA and CDR2 FQGTGA. The CDR3 contains 16 residues. The V end lost 0 bases, the J end lost 0 bases, and 8 bases lay between the germline ends. The sample in question was peripheral blood mononuclear cells (PBMCs), obtained from a glioma patient treated with radiotherapy, temozolomide or both. The sequence was obtained from a young woman with glioma. Some clones in this sample may be carry-over from other donors' samples. The chain couples TRBV7-3 to TRBJ2-2; D is unclear. The CDR3 reads CASSLTASSNTGELFF. The CDR3 DNA reads as TGTGCCAGCAGCTTAACAGCCAGTTCGAACACCGGGGAGCTGTTTTTT. Full variable domain (missing parts from reference TRBV7-3 and TRBJ2-2): GAGVSQTPSNKVTEKGKYVELRCDPISGHTALYWYRQSLGQGPEFLIYFQGTGAADDSGLPNDRFFAVRPEGSVSTLKIQRTERGDSAVYLCASSLTASSNTGELFFGEGSRLTVL.